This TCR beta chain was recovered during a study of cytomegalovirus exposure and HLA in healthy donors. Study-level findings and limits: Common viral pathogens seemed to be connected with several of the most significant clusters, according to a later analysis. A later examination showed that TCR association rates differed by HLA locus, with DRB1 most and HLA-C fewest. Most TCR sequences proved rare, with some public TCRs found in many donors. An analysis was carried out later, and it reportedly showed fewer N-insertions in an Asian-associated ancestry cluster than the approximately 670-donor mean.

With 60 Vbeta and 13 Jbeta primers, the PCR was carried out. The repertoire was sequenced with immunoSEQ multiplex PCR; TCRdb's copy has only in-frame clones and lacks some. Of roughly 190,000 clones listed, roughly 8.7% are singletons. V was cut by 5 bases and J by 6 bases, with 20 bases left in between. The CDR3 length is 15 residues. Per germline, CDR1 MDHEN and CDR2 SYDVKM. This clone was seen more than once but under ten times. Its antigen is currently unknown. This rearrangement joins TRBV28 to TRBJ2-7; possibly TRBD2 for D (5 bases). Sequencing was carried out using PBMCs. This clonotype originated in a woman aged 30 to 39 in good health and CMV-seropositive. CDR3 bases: TGTGCCAGCAGTCCACAGCCCCGGGCGGGTTCCGAGCAGTACTTC. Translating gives CASSPQPRAGSEQYF.